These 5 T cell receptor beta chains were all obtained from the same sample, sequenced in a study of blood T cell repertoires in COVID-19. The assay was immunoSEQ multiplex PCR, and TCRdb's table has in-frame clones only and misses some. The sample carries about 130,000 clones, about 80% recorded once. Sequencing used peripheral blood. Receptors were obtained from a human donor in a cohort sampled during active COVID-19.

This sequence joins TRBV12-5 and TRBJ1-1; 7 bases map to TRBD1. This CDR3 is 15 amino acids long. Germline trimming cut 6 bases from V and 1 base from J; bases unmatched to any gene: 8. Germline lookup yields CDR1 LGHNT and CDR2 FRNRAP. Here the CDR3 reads CASGTGLGENTEAFF. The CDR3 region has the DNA TGTGCTAGTGGGACAGGGCTCGGAGAGAACACTGAAGCTTTCTTT.

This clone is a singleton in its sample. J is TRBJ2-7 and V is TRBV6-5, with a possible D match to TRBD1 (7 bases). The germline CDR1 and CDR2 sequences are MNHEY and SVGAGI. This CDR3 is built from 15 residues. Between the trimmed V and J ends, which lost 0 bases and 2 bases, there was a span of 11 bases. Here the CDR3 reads CASSYSRDRAYEQYF. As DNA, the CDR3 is TGTGCCAGCAGTTACTCGCGGGACAGAGCCTACGAGCAGTACTTC.

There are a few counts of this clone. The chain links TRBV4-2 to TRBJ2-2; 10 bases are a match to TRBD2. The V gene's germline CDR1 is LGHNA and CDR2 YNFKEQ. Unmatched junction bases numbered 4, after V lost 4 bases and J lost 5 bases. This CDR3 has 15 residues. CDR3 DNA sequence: TGTGCCAGCAGCCCAGCGGGGGGGCATACCGGGGAGCTGTTTTTT. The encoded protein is CASSPAGGHTGELFF.

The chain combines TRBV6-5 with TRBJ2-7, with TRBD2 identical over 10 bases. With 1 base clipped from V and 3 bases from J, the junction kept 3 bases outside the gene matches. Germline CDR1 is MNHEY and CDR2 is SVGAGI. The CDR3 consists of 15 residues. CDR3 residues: CASSYLASGGYEQYF. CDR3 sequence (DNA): TGTGCCAGCAGTTACTTGGCTAGCGGGGGCTACGAGCAGTACTTC.

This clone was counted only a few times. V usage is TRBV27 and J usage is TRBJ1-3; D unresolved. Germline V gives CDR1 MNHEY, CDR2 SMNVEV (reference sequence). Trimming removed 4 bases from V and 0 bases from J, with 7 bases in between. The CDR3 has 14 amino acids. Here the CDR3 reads CASSSLLSGNTIYF. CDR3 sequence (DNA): TGTGCCAGCAGTTCACTCCTCTCTGGAAACACCATATATTTT.